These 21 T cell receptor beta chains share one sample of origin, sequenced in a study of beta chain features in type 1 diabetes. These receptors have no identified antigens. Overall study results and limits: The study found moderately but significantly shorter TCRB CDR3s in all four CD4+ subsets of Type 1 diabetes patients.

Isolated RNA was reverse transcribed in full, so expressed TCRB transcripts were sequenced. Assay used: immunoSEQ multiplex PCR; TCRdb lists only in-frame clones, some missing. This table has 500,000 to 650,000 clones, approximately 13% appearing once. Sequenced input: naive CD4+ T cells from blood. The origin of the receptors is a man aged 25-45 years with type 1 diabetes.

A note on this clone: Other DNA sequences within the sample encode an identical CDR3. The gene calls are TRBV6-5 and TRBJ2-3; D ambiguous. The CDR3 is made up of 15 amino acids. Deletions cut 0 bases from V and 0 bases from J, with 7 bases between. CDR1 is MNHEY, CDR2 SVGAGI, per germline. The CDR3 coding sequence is TGTGCCAGCAGTTACTCGGCTGGGAGCACAGATACGCAGTATTTT. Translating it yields CASSYSAGSTDTQYF.

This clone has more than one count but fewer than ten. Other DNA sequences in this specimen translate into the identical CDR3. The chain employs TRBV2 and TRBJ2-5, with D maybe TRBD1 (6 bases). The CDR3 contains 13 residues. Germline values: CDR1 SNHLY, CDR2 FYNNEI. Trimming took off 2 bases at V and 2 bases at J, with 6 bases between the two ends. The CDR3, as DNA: TGTGCCAGCAGTGAACAGGGGCAAGAGACCCAGTACTTC. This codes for CASSEQGQETQYF.

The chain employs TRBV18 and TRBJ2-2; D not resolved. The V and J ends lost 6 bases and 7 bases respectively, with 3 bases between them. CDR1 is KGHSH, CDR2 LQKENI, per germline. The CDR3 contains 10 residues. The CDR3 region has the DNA TGTGCCAGCTCTGACGGGGAGCTGTTTTTT. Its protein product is CASSDGELFF.

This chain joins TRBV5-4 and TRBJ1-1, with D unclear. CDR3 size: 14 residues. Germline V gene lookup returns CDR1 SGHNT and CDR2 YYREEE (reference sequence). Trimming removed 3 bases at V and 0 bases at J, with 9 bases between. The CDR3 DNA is TGTGCCAGCAGCTCGGACGGGATGAACACTGAAGCTTTCTTT. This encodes CASSSDGMNTEAFF.

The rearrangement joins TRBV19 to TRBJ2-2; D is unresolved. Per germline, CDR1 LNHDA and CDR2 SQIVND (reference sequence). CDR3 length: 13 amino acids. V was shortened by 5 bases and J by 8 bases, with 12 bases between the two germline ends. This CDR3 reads CASSSRTFGELFF. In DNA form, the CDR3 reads TGTGCCAGTAGTTCCCGGACGTTTGGGGAGCTGTTTTTT.

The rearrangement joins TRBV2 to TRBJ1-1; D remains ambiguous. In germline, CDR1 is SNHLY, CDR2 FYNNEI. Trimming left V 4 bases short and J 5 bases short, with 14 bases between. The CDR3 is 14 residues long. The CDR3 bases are TGTGCCAGCAGTGCGGCAGAGCGGGTGACTGAAGCTTTCTTT. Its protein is CASSAAERVTEAFF.

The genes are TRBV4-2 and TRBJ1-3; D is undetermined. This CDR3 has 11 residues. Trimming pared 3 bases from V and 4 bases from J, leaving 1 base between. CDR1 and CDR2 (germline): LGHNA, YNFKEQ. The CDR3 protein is CASSQGNTIYF. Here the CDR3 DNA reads TGTGCCAGCAGCCAGGGAAACACCATATATTTT.

The CDR3 sequence: CASSVSGERSYEQYF. CDR3 DNA sequence: TGCGCCAGCAGCGTCTCGGGAGAAAGATCCTACGAGCAGTACTTC. The chain uses TRBV5-1 and TRBJ2-7; TRBD2 is a possible D gene (6 bases). CDR1 and CDR2 (germline): SGHRS, YFSETQ. CDR3 length equals 15 residues. Between the trimmed V and J ends, which lost 4 bases and 1 base, there was a span of 15 bases.

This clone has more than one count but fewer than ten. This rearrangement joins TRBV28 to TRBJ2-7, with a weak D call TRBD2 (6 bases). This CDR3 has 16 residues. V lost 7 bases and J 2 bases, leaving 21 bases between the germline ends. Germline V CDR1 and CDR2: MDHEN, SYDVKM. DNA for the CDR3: TGTGCCAGCACCCCCTGGGGGGTTCGTAGTGCCTACGAGCAGTACTTC. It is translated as CASTPWGVRSAYEQYF.

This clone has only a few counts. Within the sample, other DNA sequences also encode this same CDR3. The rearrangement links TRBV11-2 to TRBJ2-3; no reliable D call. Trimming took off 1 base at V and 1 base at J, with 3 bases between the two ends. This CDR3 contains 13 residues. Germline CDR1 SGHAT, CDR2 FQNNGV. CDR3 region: CASSLVRTDTQYF. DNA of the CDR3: TGTGCCAGCAGCTTAGTCCGCACAGATACGCAGTATTTT.

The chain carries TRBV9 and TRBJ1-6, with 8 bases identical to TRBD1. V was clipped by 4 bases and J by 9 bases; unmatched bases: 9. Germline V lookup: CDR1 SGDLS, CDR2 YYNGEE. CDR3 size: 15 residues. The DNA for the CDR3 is TGTGCCAGCAGCCCCCGAACAGGGGGAGGTTCACCCCTCCACTTT. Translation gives CASSPRTGGGSPLHF.

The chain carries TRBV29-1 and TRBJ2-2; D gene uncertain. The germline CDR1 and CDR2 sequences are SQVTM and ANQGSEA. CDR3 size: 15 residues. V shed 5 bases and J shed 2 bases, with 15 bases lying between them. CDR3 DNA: TGCAGCGTTAGCAGGAGTTCGACAAACACCGGGGAGCTGTTTTTT. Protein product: CSVSRSSTNTGELFF.

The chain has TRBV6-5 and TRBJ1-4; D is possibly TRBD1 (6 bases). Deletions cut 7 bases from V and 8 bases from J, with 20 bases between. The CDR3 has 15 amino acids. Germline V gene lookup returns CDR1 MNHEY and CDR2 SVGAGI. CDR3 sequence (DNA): TGTGCCAGCACTCCTAGGGGGGGGCGGGAAGAAAAACTGTTTTTT. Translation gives CASTPRGGREEKLFF.

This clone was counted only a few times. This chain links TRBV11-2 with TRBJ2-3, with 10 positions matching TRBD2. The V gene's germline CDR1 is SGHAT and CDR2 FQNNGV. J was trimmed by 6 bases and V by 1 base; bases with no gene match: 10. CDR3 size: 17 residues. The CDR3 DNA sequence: TGTGCCAGCAGCTTAGTGGGACAGCGGGGGGGCCTTGATACGCAGTATTTT. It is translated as CASSLVGQRGGLDTQYF.

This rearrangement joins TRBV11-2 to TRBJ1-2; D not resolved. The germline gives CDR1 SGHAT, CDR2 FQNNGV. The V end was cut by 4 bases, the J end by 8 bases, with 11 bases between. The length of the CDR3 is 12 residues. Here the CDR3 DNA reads TGTGCCAGCAGCTCAGGTGGTTGGGGCTACACCTTC. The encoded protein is CASSSGGWGYTF.

CDR3 DNA sequence: TGTGCCAGCAGTGAAGGCAGGGGGGTTGAAGCTTTCTTT. This gives the protein CASSEGRGVEAFF. The chain carries TRBV2 and TRBJ1-1; 7 positions match TRBD1. Germline values: CDR1 SNHLY, CDR2 FYNNEI. This CDR3 region has 13 residues. V lost 1 base to trimming and J lost 7 bases; unmatched junction nucleotides: 3.

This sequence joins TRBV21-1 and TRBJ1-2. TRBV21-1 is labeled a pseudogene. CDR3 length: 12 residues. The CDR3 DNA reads TGTGCCAGCAGCAAAGATGAGGAAGGCTACACCTTC. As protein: CASSKDEEGYTF.

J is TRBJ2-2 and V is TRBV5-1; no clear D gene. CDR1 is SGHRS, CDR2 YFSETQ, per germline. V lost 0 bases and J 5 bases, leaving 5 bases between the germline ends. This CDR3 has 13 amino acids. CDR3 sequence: CASSLVETGELFF. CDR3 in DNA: TGCGCCAGCAGCTTGGTGGAGACCGGGGAGCTGTTTTTT.

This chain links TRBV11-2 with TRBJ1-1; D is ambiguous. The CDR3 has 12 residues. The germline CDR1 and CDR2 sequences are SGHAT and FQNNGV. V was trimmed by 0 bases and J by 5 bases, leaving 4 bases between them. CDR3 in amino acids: CASSLELTEAFF. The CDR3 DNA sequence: TGTGCCAGCAGCTTAGAGTTGACTGAAGCTTTCTTT.

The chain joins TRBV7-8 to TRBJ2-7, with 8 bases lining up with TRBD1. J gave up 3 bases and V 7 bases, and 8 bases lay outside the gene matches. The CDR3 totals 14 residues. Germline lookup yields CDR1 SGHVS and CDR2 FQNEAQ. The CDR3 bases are TGTGCCAGCAAAACCGGGACAGGCCGCTACGAGCAGTACTTC. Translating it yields CASKTGTGRYEQYF.

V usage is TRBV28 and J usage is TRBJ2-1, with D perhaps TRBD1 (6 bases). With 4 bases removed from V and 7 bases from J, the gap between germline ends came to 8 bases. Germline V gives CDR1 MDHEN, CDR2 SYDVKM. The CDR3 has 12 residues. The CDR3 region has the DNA TGTGCCAGCAGTTCCCAGGGGAATGAGCAGTTCTTC. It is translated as CASSSQGNEQFF.